The 19 T cell receptor beta chains reported below all come from one sample, sequenced in a study of blood T cells in healthy people across ages (dated by TCRdb to the mid-2010s). To prepare the library, 5' RACE was applied. Reads for this sample came from an Illumina HiSeq 2500. A second about 7 to 12 cycle PCR used a sample-barcoded 5' primer and a J-beta primer mix. In-frame beta chains were kept once TCRdb had trimmed the public reads at Q25 with fastp and called clones with MiXCR. All rows with the same CDR3 protein become a single entry with the most common DNA and genes. Within this sample are 590,000 or so distinct CDR3 sequences, with less than 35% of them counted one time only. In total, the top ten clones hold 15% to 17% of the sample. Material: blood. These receptors all stem from a woman older than 75 in good health.

With regard to this clonotype: This may stem from a read error, because a much larger clone lies one nucleotide away. The chain links TRBV9 to TRBJ2-5; unclear D gene. The germline V gene encodes CDR1 SGDLS and CDR2 YYNGEE. The V gene lost 3 bases and the J gene lost 1 base, with 10 bases spanning the gap. The CDR3 has 14 amino acids. CDR3: CASSAGLGQETQYF. The CDR3 DNA reads TGTGCCAGCAGCGCAGGTCTCGGCCAAGAGACCCAGTACTTC.

This clonotype came up many times. V is TRBV5-1 and J is TRBJ2-5; D uncertain. The CDR3 consists of 13 residues. V was trimmed by 2 bases and J by 4 bases, leaving 9 bases between them. Germline V lookup: CDR1 SGHRS, CDR2 YFSETQ. In nucleotides, the CDR3 is TGCGCCAGCAGCTTCACTGAAAGAGAGACCCAGTACTTC. Residues: CASSFTERETQYF.

This clonotype turned up a few times. The chain couples TRBV25-1 to TRBJ2-1; no clear D gene. The J call could be wrong; TRBJ2-7 is a better fit for the DNA end. Germline CDR1 reads MGHDK; CDR2 reads SYGVNS. The CDR3 has 12 amino acids. CDR3 region: CASSNFYNEQYF. CDR3 coding DNA: TGTGCCAGCAGTAATTTTTACAATGAGCAGTACTTC.

This clonotype was recorded at least ten times. The chain joins TRBV9 to TRBJ2-2; perhaps TRBD1 as D (5 bases). Germline V gives CDR1 SGDLS, CDR2 YYNGEE. This CDR3 contains 16 residues. Between the trimmed V and J ends, which lost 0 bases and 0 bases, there was a span of 9 bases. The CDR3 DNA follows: TGTGCCAGCAGCGTAGGACAGTTCGCGAACACCGGGGAGCTGTTTTTT. It is translated as CASSVGQFANTGELFF.

This clonotype was picked up one time. The chain employs TRBV27 and TRBJ2-1; 13 bases agree with TRBD2. From germline, CDR1 is MNHEY and CDR2 SMNVEV (reference sequence). Unmatched junction bases numbered 7, after V lost 4 bases and J lost 10 bases. The CDR3 extends over 15 amino acids. The CDR3 sequence is CASSSKGLAGVEQFF. The CDR3 nucleotides are TGTGCCAGCAGTTCGAAAGGACTAGCGGGAGTAGAGCAGTTCTTC.

Many counts were recorded for this clonotype. The chain couples TRBV9 to TRBJ2-1; D is unclear. CDR1 is SGDLS, CDR2 YYNGEE, per germline. CDR3 length equals 13 residues. V lost 3 bases and J 5 bases, leaving 9 bases between the germline ends. The CDR3 spells CASSADTHNEQFF. The CDR3 DNA follows: TGTGCCAGCAGCGCCGACACCCACAATGAGCAGTTCTTC.

This clonotype was recorded at least ten times. The chain employs TRBV18 and TRBJ2-5; D unclear. V lost 3 bases to trimming and J lost 0 bases, with 11 bases between them. Per germline, CDR1 KGHSH and CDR2 LQKENI. This CDR3 is 15 amino acids long. The DNA of the CDR3 is TGTGCCAGCTCACCGAGGACGAATTACCAAGAGACCCAGTACTTC. Protein: CASSPRTNYQETQYF.

This clonotype occurred many times. The V and J genes are TRBV12-3 or TRBV12-4 and TRBJ2-5; possible D gene TRBD2, 6 bases. Trimming took off 6 bases at V and 3 bases at J, with 11 bases between the two ends. The CDR3 consists of 13 residues. The DNA of the CDR3 is TGTGCCAGCAGACGGGACTTAGAAGAGACCCAGTACTTC. Amino acids: CASRRDLEETQYF.

To note about this clonotype: A much larger clone differs by one base, so this may be a read error. The J gene is TRBJ2-4, the V gene TRBV2; tentative D call: TRBD2 (6 bases). The end of the DNA fits TRBJ2-7 better, so the J call may be wrong. The CDR3 length is 12 residues. CDR1 is SNHLY, CDR2 FYNNEI, per germline. This CDR3 reads CASGGEAYEQYV. The DNA of the CDR3 is TGTGCCAGCGGTGGGGAGGCGTACGAGCAGTACGTC.

This clonotype was counted a few times. The chain has TRBV7-2 and TRBJ2-7; 13 bases align to TRBD2. The V segment lost 5 bases and the J segment 7 bases; nucleotides outside the gene matches: 8. CDR1 and CDR2 from the germline V gene are SGHTA and FQGNSA. The CDR3 loop spans 15 amino acids. Here the CDR3 reads CASSVTSGGDNEQYF. The CDR3 coding sequence is TGTGCCAGCAGCGTCACTAGCGGGGGGGACAATGAGCAGTACTTC.

The table lists this clonotype with many counts. The chain is built from TRBV20-1 and TRBJ1-6; no clear D gene. From germline, CDR1 is DFQATT and CDR2 SNEGSKA (reference sequence). This CDR3 contains 17 residues. Trimming removed 0 bases from V and 6 bases from J, with 18 bases in between. CDR3 region: CSARDLEASLTNSPLHF. In DNA, the CDR3 is TGCAGTGCTAGAGATCTCGAGGCAAGCCTTACTAATTCACCCCTCCACTTT.

This clonotype was found many times. The chain employs TRBV30 and TRBJ1-2; TRBD1 matches at 8 bases. The CDR3 sequence is 15 residues long. V lost 3 bases to trimming and J lost 4 bases; unmatched junction nucleotides: 10. In germline, CDR1 is GTSNPN, CDR2 SVGIG (reference sequence). CDR3 sequence (DNA): TGTGCCTGGAGCGGAGGATTCGGGACAGGCTATGGCTACACCTTC. This encodes CAWSGGFGTGYGYTF.

This clonotype was seen many times. The chain employs TRBV7-8 and TRBJ2-7; 8 bases line up with TRBD2. Trimming took 3 bases from V and 3 from J; bases not matched to a gene: 13. Germline CDR1 and CDR2: SGHVS and FQNEAQ. CDR3 length equals 17 residues. CDR3 residues: CASSFEVRGERRYEQYF. CDR3 nucleotide sequence: TGTGCCAGCAGCTTCGAGGTGCGGGGGGAAAGACGCTACGAGCAGTACTTC.

The sample holds many counts of this clonotype. V gene TRBV20-1 combines with J gene TRBJ2-3; 11 nucleotides line up with TRBD2. CDR1 DFQATT and CDR2 SNEGSKA come from the germline V gene (reference sequence). This CDR3 region has 17 residues. V trimming: 7 bases; J trimming: 0 bases; junction bases outside the gene matches: 12. Here the CDR3 reads CSVTELAGVPSTDTQYF. The CDR3 DNA follows: TGCAGTGTTACAGAACTAGCGGGGGTCCCTAGCACAGATACGCAGTATTTT.

This clonotype was counted at least ten times. The chain uses TRBV7-8 and TRBJ1-2; D possibly corresponds to TRBD1 (5 bases). Germline V gene sequence: CDR1 SGHVS, CDR2 FQNEAQ. This CDR3 has 15 residues. V lost 3 bases and J lost 4, with 15 bases in between. As DNA, the CDR3 is TGTGCCAGCAGCTTTGCCGTGGGGACCTCCTATGGCTACACCTTC. Amino acid sequence: CASSFAVGTSYGYTF. Full variable domain (outside the CDR3, taken from reference TRBV7-8 and TRBJ1-2): GAGVSQSPRYKVAKRGQDVALRCDPISGHVSLFWYQQALGQGPEFLTYFQNEAQLDKSGLPSDRFFAERPEGSVSTLKIQRTQQEDSAVYLCASSFAVGTSYGYTFGSGTRLTVV.

This clonotype was seen ten or more times. V usage is TRBV7-2 and J usage is TRBJ2-7; D unresolved. V was clipped by 5 bases and J by 5 bases, with 16 bases between them. Germline loops: CDR1 SGHTA, CDR2 FQGNSA. The CDR3 has 14 residues. The CDR3 DNA reads TGTGCCAGCAGCCGAACGATACAAGTCCACGAGCAGTACTTC. It codes for CASSRTIQVHEQYF.

Regarding this clonotype: Just one base apart from a much larger clone, this may be a read error. The V call is TRBV5-5, the J call TRBJ2-5; 7 bases are a match to TRBD1. The J call may be faulty, since TRBJ2-7 better matches the DNA end. CDR3 size: 15 residues. Germline assignment: CDR1 SGHKS and CDR2 YYEKEE (reference sequence). The CDR3 nucleotides are TGTGCCAGCAGCTTGGCAGGGGGAAGCAACCGCGAGCAGTACTTC. The encoded protein is CASSLAGGSNREQYF.

This clonotype was counted between two and nine times. This rearrangement joins TRBV7-8 to TRBJ1-5; 9 positions agree with TRBD1. Per the germline V gene, CDR1 is SGHVS and CDR2 is FQNEAQ. This CDR3 spans 17 amino acids. V lost 1 base, J lost 7 bases, and 11 bases stayed unmatched. The CDR3 DNA reads as TGTGCCAGCAGCTTAGGGTTTGGGACAGGGATCGGACAGCCCCAGCATTTT. It encodes CASSLGFGTGIGQPQHF. The variable domain in full, completed from reference TRBV7-8 and TRBJ1-5, reads GAGVSQSPRYKVAKRGQDVALRCDPISGHVSLFWYQQALGQGPEFLTYFQNEAQLDKSGLPSDRFFAERPEGSVSTLKIQRTQQEDSAVYLCASSLGFGTGIGQPQHFGDGTRLSIL.

On this clonotype: The junction departs from germline at one end; a sequencing error may be responsible. This chain connects TRBV7-9 to TRBJ1-2, with D perhaps matching TRBD1 (5 bases). CDR1 SEHNR and CDR2 FQNEAQ come from the germline V gene (reference sequence). The CDR3 is made up of 12 amino acids. The CDR3 loop reads CASSLSGIGCTF. Written as DNA, the CDR3 is TGTGCCAGCAGCTTGTCAGGGATCGGCTGCACCTTC.